These 23 T cell receptor beta chains originate from one sample sequenced in a study of Graves' ophthalmopathy and Graves' hyperthyroidism. The sequenced template was RNA, covering the TCR beta CDR3 region. The workflow started with a first-round RT-PCR run with HTBI primers and then moved on to a second-round multiplex PCR. Each CDR3 protein gets one entry after TCRdb re-called the multiplex PCR reads with MiXCR. The sample records about 170,000 distinct CDR3 sequences, 30% to 45% being singletons. The sequenced material came from peripheral blood. The receptors derive from a woman aged 40 to 55 with Graves' ophthalmopathy.

V usage is TRBV20-1 and J usage is TRBJ2-4; D possibly matches TRBD1 or TRBD2 (6 bases each). This CDR3 region has 19 residues. V gave up 5 bases and J gave up 9 bases, with 35 bases separating them. CDR1 DFQATT and CDR2 SNEGSKA come from the germline V gene (reference sequence). The CDR3 loop reads CSAPPPRMIRGTPVSIQYF. Here the CDR3 DNA reads TGCAGTGCTCCCCCCCCCCGGATGATCCGCGGGACACCCGTTAGCATTCAGTACTTC.

In its sample, this clonotype was seen a few times. The chain recombines TRBV10-3 with TRBJ2-5; 10 nucleotides agree with TRBD2. CDR3 size: 14 residues. The V gene's germline CDR1 is ENHRY and CDR2 SYGVKD. V shed 2 bases and J 7 bases; nucleotides not matched to a gene: 4. The CDR3 nucleotides read TGTGCCATCAGTGAGCCTCGACTAGCGGGGACCCAGTACTTC. This codes for CAISEPRLAGTQYF.

The rearrangement joins TRBV6-2 or TRBV6-3 to TRBJ2-7; D is ambiguous. This CDR3 has 13 amino acids. Germline-derived CDR1 and CDR2 are MNHEY and SVGEGT. Between the trimmed V and J ends, which lost 4 bases and 0 bases, there was a span of 7 bases. The CDR3 DNA reads TGTGCCAGCAGTTCCACCTTCTCCTACGAGCAGTACTTC. It codes for CASSSTFSYEQYF.

Ten or more counts support this clonotype. A clone one base away is much larger, so this may be a read error. The gene calls are TRBV7-7 and TRBJ1-6; TRBD1 matches at 7 bases. The CDR3 loop spans 17 amino acids. CDR1 and CDR2 from the germline V gene are SSHAT and FNYEAQ (reference sequence). The CDR3 DNA reads TGTGCTAGCAGCCAGGGGGGAGCAGGGGGCTATAATTCACCCCTCCACTTT. It encodes CASSQGGAGGYNSPLHF.

The J gene is TRBJ2-7, the V gene TRBV6-5; TRBD2 matches at 8 bases. Germline loops: CDR1 MNHEY, CDR2 SVGAGI. The CDR3 has 14 residues. The V and J ends lost 0 bases and 3 bases, in that order; junction bases with no gene match: 1. CDR3 region: CASSYSRGVYEQYF. The CDR3 DNA reads TGTGCCAGCAGTTACTCGCGGGGGGTCTACGAGCAGTACTTC.

This clonotype has at least ten counts. V gene TRBV12-3 or TRBV12-4 combines with J gene TRBJ2-2; 8 positions agree with TRBD2. The CDR3 loop spans 14 amino acids. V lost 10 bases, J lost 1 base, and 5 bases stayed unmatched. The CDR3 sequence: CATREGQNTGELFF. CDR3 nucleotide sequence: TGTGCCACCCGGGAGGGACAGAACACCGGGGAGCTGTTTTTT.

This clonotype was counted many times. The chain links TRBV28 to TRBJ2-5; D gene unclear. The V end lost 3 bases, the J end lost 5 bases, and 7 bases lay between the germline ends. Germline V gene lookup returns CDR1 MDHEN and CDR2 SYDVKM. The CDR3 spans 12 residues. The DNA of the CDR3 is TGTGCCAGCAGTTTGTCAGCGGAGACCCAGTACTTC. This codes for CASSLSAETQYF.

Ten or more counts support this clonotype. This sequence joins TRBV10-3 and TRBJ2-3; 10 bases align to TRBD2. The CDR3 is made up of 14 amino acids. V lost 4 bases and J lost 4; bases outside the gene matches: 2. Per germline, CDR1 ENHRY and CDR2 SYGVKD. The CDR3 reads CAISASGSADTQYF. Here the CDR3 DNA reads TGTGCCATCAGTGCTAGCGGGAGTGCAGATACGCAGTATTTT.

This clonotype was picked up many times. V gene TRBV19 combines with J gene TRBJ1-2; 9 bases agree with TRBD1. This CDR3 spans 15 amino acids. Per germline, CDR1 LNHDA and CDR2 SQIVND (reference sequence). V lost 5 bases and J lost 6; bases outside the gene matches: 10. CDR3 sequence: CASSASGTGRNGYTF. CDR3 DNA sequence: TGTGCCAGTAGTGCGTCCGGGACAGGGAGGAATGGCTACACCTTC.

This clonotype was observed many times. The rearrangement links TRBV28 to TRBJ1-6, with no clear D. From germline, CDR1 is MDHEN and CDR2 SYDVKM. Trimming shortened V by 1 base and J by 4 bases, and 11 bases separated the two germline ends. This CDR3 has 16 amino acids. CDR3 sequence reads: CASSLLFSQYNSPLHF. CDR3 nucleotide sequence: TGTGCCAGCAGTTTATTGTTTTCACAGTATAATTCACCCCTCCACTTT.

J is TRBJ2-7 and V is TRBV27; TRBD1 aligns across 7 bases. The CDR3 contains 19 residues. V lost 4 bases, J lost 7 bases, and 25 bases stayed unmatched. In germline, CDR1 is MNHEY, CDR2 SMNVEV (reference sequence). CDR3 sequence reads: CASSYPPPGTALVWEEQYF. In DNA form, the CDR3 reads TGTGCCAGCAGTTACCCCCCGCCCGGGACAGCCCTGGTGTGGGAGGAGCAGTACTTC.

This clonotype occurred many times. Just one base apart from a much larger clone, this may be a read error. The chain links TRBV2 to TRBJ1-5; D possibly corresponds to TRBD1 (6 bases). The CDR3 has 15 residues. Trimming took off 5 bases at V and 1 base at J, with 12 bases between the two ends. Germline V gives CDR1 SNHLY, CDR2 FYNNEI. CDR3 nucleotide sequence: TGTGCCAGCAGTTCTGGACAGTTCAGCAATCAGCCCCAGCATTTT. It specifies CASSSGQFSNQPQHF.

The table lists this clonotype with many counts. The chain joins TRBV7-3 to TRBJ1-6, with 7 bases that match TRBD1. V dropped 3 bases and J dropped 5; count of bases not matched to a gene: 4. The V gene's germline CDR1 is SGHTA and CDR2 FQGTGA. There are 15 residues in the CDR3. CDR3 in DNA: TGTGCCAGCAGCTTCTCGGGACAGAATAATTCACCCCTCCACTTT. This codes for CASSFSGQNNSPLHF.

The table lists this clonotype with many counts. The chain is built from TRBV11-1 and TRBJ1-1; TRBD1 matches 10 bases. Looked up from germline, CDR1 is SGHAT and CDR2 is FQDESV (reference sequence). This CDR3 region has 19 residues. The ends lost 4 bases at V and 0 bases at J; junction bases unmatched: 14. CDR3 loop: CASSSTTGGQGLMNTEAFF. In DNA, the CDR3 is TGTGCCAGCAGCTCAACGACAGGGGGCCAAGGTCTCATGAACACTGAAGCTTTCTTT.

Many counts were recorded for this clonotype. The chain links TRBV7-8 to TRBJ2-5; D uncertain. Germline CDR1 reads SGHVS; CDR2 reads FQNEAQ. Trimming stripped 0 bases from V and 0 bases from J, with 5 bases between. The CDR3 is 14 amino acids. CDR3 sequence reads: CASSLATDQETQYF. CDR3 DNA sequence: TGTGCCAGCAGCTTAGCAACGGACCAAGAGACCCAGTACTTC.

In its sample, this clonotype was seen many times. The chain combines TRBV30 with TRBJ1-1; unclear D gene. CDR1 and CDR2 (germline): GTSNPN, SVGIG (reference sequence). Deletions cut 1 base from V and 3 bases from J, with 6 bases between. The CDR3 runs to 12 residues. The CDR3 nucleotides are TGTGCCTGGAGTGCTCAGTACACTGAAGCTTTCTTT. Protein product: CAWSAQYTEAFF.

This clonotype was seen repeatedly, ten times or more. The chain employs TRBV20-1 and TRBJ1-1; D gene uncertain. The germline CDR1 and CDR2 sequences are DFQATT and SNEGSKA (reference sequence). The CDR3 has 11 residues. Between the trimmed V and J ends, which lost 7 bases and 1 base, there was a span of 7 bases. CDR3 bases: TGCAGTGTCAATTCGAACACTGAAGCTTTCTTT. Translated, it gives CSVNSNTEAFF.

This clonotype appeared many times. The chain combines TRBV29-1 with TRBJ1-1; no clear D gene. The CDR3 spans 12 residues. Germline V gene sequence: CDR1 SQVTM, CDR2 ANQGSEA. Between the trimmed V and J ends, which lost 7 bases and 3 bases, there was a span of 12 bases. CDR3 DNA sequence: TGCAGCGCCGAGGGAGGGTACACTGAAGCTTTCTTT. It is translated as CSAEGGYTEAFF.

V is TRBV6-1 and J is TRBJ1-1, with a tentative D call TRBD1 (5 bases). V was shortened by 1 base and J by 6 bases, with 12 bases between the two germline ends. CDR1 MNHNS and CDR2 SASEGT come from the germline V gene. The CDR3 has 14 amino acids. For the CDR3, the DNA is TGTGCCAGCAGTGAAGTGGGCCCGGGACCTGAAGCTTTCTTT. This gives the protein CASSEVGPGPEAFF.

This clonotype was found many times. V is TRBV6-1 and J is TRBJ2-5; D remains ambiguous. Germline CDR1 is MNHNS and CDR2 is SASEGT. V was cut by 8 bases and J by 5 bases, with 6 bases left in between. The CDR3 is made up of 10 amino acids. The DNA of the CDR3 is TGTGCCAGCTCCTTTGAGACCCAGTACTTC. The encoded protein is CASSFETQYF.

This clonotype was found many times. The chain carries TRBV15 and TRBJ1-5; TRBD1 is a possible D gene (5 bases). The germline V and J ends were trimmed by 3 bases and 6 bases, with 15 bases remaining between them. The CDR3 loop spans 15 amino acids. In germline, CDR1 is LNHNV, CDR2 YYDKDF (reference sequence). In nucleotides, the CDR3 is TGTGCCACCAGCAGGGGGCCACAACTGCCTCAGCCCCAGCATTTT. Translated, it gives CATSRGPQLPQPQHF. Variable domain in full (rest from reference TRBV15 and TRBJ1-5): DAMVIQNPRYQVTQFGKPVTLSCSQTLNHNVMYWYQQKSSQAPKLLFHYYDKDFNNEADTPDNFQSRRPNTSFCFLDIRSPGLGDTAMYLCATSRGPQLPQPQHFGDGTRLSIL.

There are many counts of this clonotype. J is TRBJ2-7 and V is TRBV25-1, with TRBD1 identical over 11 bases. The CDR3 has 15 amino acids. The J segment lost 3 bases and the V segment lost 5 bases, leaving 6 bases of the junction unmatched. Germline V gene data show CDR1 as MGHDK and CDR2 as SYGVNS. DNA for the CDR3: TGTGCCAGCAGTAAGTCCGGGACAGGGGGCTACGAGCAGTACTTC. Protein: CASSKSGTGGYEQYF.

This clonotype came up many times. This CDR3 is CASSLADRGNSPLHF. The CDR3 bases are TGTGCCAGCAGTTTAGCGGACAGGGGGAATTCACCCCTCCACTTT. The chain is built from TRBV12-3 or TRBV12-4 and TRBJ1-6, with 10 nucleotides matching TRBD1. The CDR3 totals 15 residues. V trimming: 0 bases; J trimming: 7 bases; junction bases outside the gene matches: 0.